A selection of T cell receptor beta chains follows, all from one sample in a study of tumor-infiltrating lymphocytes in primary liver carcinoma. TCRdb fed the multiplex PCR reads into MiXCR, producing one record per CDR3 protein. The sample carries tens of thousands of distinct CDR3 sequences, roughly 80% recorded once. The material sequenced was tumor-adjacent normal liver tissue. The receptor source for this set is a middle-aged man with primary liver carcinoma and hepatitis B virus infection. CDR3s include the opening cysteine and the closing phenylalanine or tryptophan. Fields, in order: D gene, J gene, clone size, V gene, CDR3 protein, CDR3 DNA. A D gene is named only where the DNA matches it firmly. The size entry is marked missing in some rows and otherwise reads once, few, many or a size class.

.	TRBJ2-7	once	TRBV7-8	CANSTAYSYEQYF	TGTGCCAACAGCACCGCCTACTCCTACGAGCAGTACTTC
TRBD1	TRBJ1-1	medium-sized	TRBV14	CASSQGQGIEAFF	TGTGCCAGCAGCCAAGGACAGGGGATAGAAGCTTTCTTT
.	TRBJ2-7	once	TRBV5-5	CASSLRSSYKQYF	TGTGCCAGCAGCTTGAGGAGCTCCTACAAGCAGTACTTC
TRBD2	TRBJ2-2	.	TRBV7-8	CASSSQAGVYTGELFF	TGTGCCAGCAGCTCACAAGCGGGAGTTTACACCGGGGAGCTGTTTTTT
.	TRBJ1-5	.	TRBV4-1	CTSSPVEGNNQPQHF	TGCACCAGCAGTCCCGTAGAGGGGAACAATCAGCCCCAGCATTTT
.	TRBJ2-1	few	TRBV10-3	CAISESLAGGRYYNEQFF	TGTGCCATCAGTGAGTCTCTAGCAGGAGGTAGGTACTACAATGAGCAGTTCTTC
TRBD1	TRBJ1-2	.	TRBV6-1	CASSPWTGGNSYGYTF	TGTGCCAGCAGTCCCTGGACAGGGGGTAATTCCTATGGCTACACCTTC
.	TRBJ2-3	.	TRBV6-2/TRBV6-3	CASSRGGAGDAQYF	TGTGCCAGCAGTCGGGGCGGCGCCGGCGATGCGCAGTATTTT
TRBD2	TRBJ2-4	once	TRBV11-1	CASSFPATSETKNIHYF	TGTGCCAGCAGCTTTCCCGCGACTAGCGAGACCAAAAACATTCACTACTTC
TRBD2	TRBJ2-1	.	TRBV11-3	CASISGGKWEQFF	TGTGCCAGCATCTCGGGAGGTAAATGGGAGCAGTTCTTC
.	TRBJ1-1	many	TRBV2	CASSKNMNTEAFF	TGTGCCAGCAGCAAGAACATGAACACTGAAGCTTTCTTT
.	TRBJ2-1	.	TRBV14	CAGGQGRASRGQFF	TGTGCCGGCGGCCAAGGAAGAGCGTCGAGGGGGCAGTTCTTC
.	TRBJ1-1	few	TRBV18	CASSPPGSPNTEAFF	TGTGCCAGCTCACCACCGGGTTCCCCGAACACTGAAGCTTTCTTT
.	TRBJ2-2	.	TRBV5-1	CASSMERNTGELFF	TGCGCCAGCAGTATGGAACGGAACACCGGGGAGCTGTTTTTT
.	TRBJ2-7	many	TRBV28	CASSSPGTPRAPEQYF	TGTGCCAGCAGTTCCCCTGGGACTCCCAGGGCGCCCGAGCAGTACTTC
.	TRBJ2-4	.	TRBV29-1	CSVVVGVRGKNIQYF	TGCAGCGTTGTCGTAGGAGTTAGGGGCAAAAACATTCAGTACTTC
TRBD2	TRBJ2-1	.	TRBV6-2/TRBV6-3	CASRLRTSGRTNEQFF	TGTGCCAGCAGACTCAGGACTAGCGGGAGGACCAATGAACAGTTCTTC
TRBD2	TRBJ2-7	once	TRBV5-6	CASSQGLAGVANSYKQYF	TGTGCCAGCAGCCAAGGACTAGCAGGAGTCGCTAACTCCTACAAGCAGTACTTC
.	TRBJ2-2	.	TRBV4-1	CASSHDGGRWGGELLF	TGCGCCAGCAGTCATGATGGGGGGAGATGGGGCGGGGAGCTGCTTTTT
.	TRBJ1-3	.	TRBV5-5	CGSSAGTDLFSGNTVYF	TGCGGCAGCAGCGCCGGGACGGATCTCTTTTCTGGAAACACCGTATATTTT
.	TRBJ2-1	.	TRBV11-2	CASSKPRGERSGQFF	TGTGCCAGCAGTAAGCCTAGGGGAGAGAGGAGTGGGCAGTTCTTC
TRBD2	TRBJ2-1	.	TRBV4-2	CASSQDLTGGRNEQFF	TGTGCCAGCAGCCAAGATCTAACGGGAGGGAGGAATGAGCAGTTCTTC
.	TRBJ2-6	once	TRBV11-2	CASSTLPVLTF	TGTGCCAGCAGCACCCTTCCTGTCCTGACTTTC
.	TRBJ2-1	.	TRBV6-1	CANSAGPAYNEQFF	TGTGCCAACTCGGCGGGGCCGGCCTACAATGAGCAGTTCTTC
TRBD2	TRBJ2-1	.	TRBV6-5	CPRGSGRTGEQFF	TGTCCCAGAGGTAGCGGGAGGACCGGTGAGCAGTTCTTC
.	TRBJ1-5	few	TRBV5-5	CGSHRGTLPQPQHF	TGTGGCAGCCACCGGGGGACCCTACCTCAGCCCCAGCATTTT
.	TRBJ2-7	.	TRBV10-3	CAISESAAPRYERYF	TGTGCCATCAGTGAGTCGGCAGCGCCCAGGTATGAGCGGTACTTC
.	TRBJ1-5	.	TRBV6-5	CDSSPGLAGTDTQHF	TGTGACAGCAGCCCGGGACTAGCGGGAACAGATACGCAGCATTTT
.	TRBJ2-3	many	TRBV9	CASSVTGGSTDTQYF	TGTGCCAGCAGCGTAACAGGCGGGAGCACAGATACGCAGTATTTT
.	TRBJ1-2	.	TRBV28	CASSLMVIYGYAF	TGTGCCAGCAGTTTAATGGTCATCTATGGCTACGCCTTC
.	TRBJ2-3	many	TRBV7-2	CASSLTDGGTDTQYF	TGTGCCAGCAGCTTGACAGATGGAGGCACAGATACGCAGTATTTT
TRBD2	TRBJ2-3	once	TRBV12-3/TRBV12-4	CATTGTSRSRDTQYF	TGTGCCACGACAGGGACTAGCAGGAGCAGAGATACGCAGTATTTT
TRBD2	TRBJ2-7	many	TRBV5-1	CASSLDGAGASYEQYF	TGCGCCAGCAGCTTGGATGGGGCGGGAGCTTCCTACGAGCAGTACTTC
.	TRBJ2-1	.	TRBV5-4	CASREDPNSYNEQFF	TGTGCCAGCAGAGAGGACCCGAACTCCTACAATGAGCAGTTCTTC
.	TRBJ2-5	once	TRBV6-6	CASGYQGGETQYF	TGTGCCAGCGGTTACCAGGGCGGGGAGACCCAATACTTC
.	TRBJ2-1	.	TRBV14	CASSLTSPWDEQFF	TGTGCCAGCAGCTTAACTAGCCCGTGGGATGAGCAGTTCTTC
.	TRBJ2-3	once	TRBV29-1	CSAEGGANQPQYF	TGCAGCGCCGAAGGGGGAGCGAATCAGCCCCAGTATTTT
.	TRBJ1-1	many	TRBV30	CAWSVKGGKEAFF	TGTGCCTGGAGTGTAAAGGGAGGTAAAGAAGCTTTCTTT
.	TRBJ2-1	medium-sized	TRBV12-3/TRBV12-4	CASSLLGGLYNEQFF	TGTGCCAGCAGTTTACTGGGGGGCCTCTACAATGAGCAGTTCTTC